The entry that follows covers one T cell receptor (beta chain) sequence. What it recognizes is unknown. These data are taken from a study of PD-1 blockade in classical Hodgkin lymphoma. Study conclusions and caveats: Repertoire difference causes, possibly disease activity or prior therapy, remain undefined. Baseline TCR diversity was reportedly lower in newly diagnosed patients than healthy donors.

The CDR3 spans 16 residues. V shed 4 bases and J shed 0 bases, with 12 bases lying between them. Germline V gene lookup returns CDR1 MNHEY and CDR2 SMNVEV (reference sequence). Time point specified: newly diagnosed, previously untreated cHL patient sample. Comparison samples consisted of PBMCs from newly diagnosed, untreated classical Hodgkin lymphoma. Sequenced by immunoSEQ multiplex PCR; TCRdb stores in-frame clones only, minus some. Of about 16,000 clones listed, 90% are singletons. The TCR originated in a human donor with classical Hodgkin lymphoma. The sequenced sample consisted of peripheral blood mononuclear cells (PBMCs). This rearrangement joins TRBV27 to TRBJ1-4; no clear D. CDR3 residues: CASSSHSVATNEKLFF. DNA of the CDR3: TGTGCCAGCAGTTCACATTCAGTTGCAACTAATGAAAAACTGTTTTTT.